The 32 T cell receptor beta chains listed next were all sequenced from one sample in a study of CD8 T cells in Susac syndrome. With random hexamers, roughly 0.45 to 1 ug RNA was reverse transcribed. TCRdb processed the immunoSEQ multiplex PCR reads anew with MiXCR; each CDR3 protein has one entry. The sample has approximately 77,000 distinct CDR3 sequences, roughly 91% seen once. The sample was CD4+ T cells from PBMCs. The origin of the receptors is a human donor with Susac syndrome.

The V and J genes are TRBV19 and TRBJ1-1; D possibly corresponds to TRBD1 (6 bases). The germline gives CDR1 LNHDA, CDR2 SQIVND (reference sequence). The CDR3 spans 14 residues. Deletions cut 2 bases from V and 5 bases from J, with 12 bases between. The CDR3 spells CASSIRQGKTEAFF. The CDR3 nucleotides are TGTGCCAGTAGTATAAGGCAGGGGAAGACTGAAGCTTTCTTT.

V usage is TRBV18 and J usage is TRBJ2-1; no clear D. The CDR3 sequence is 11 residues long. The germline gives CDR1 KGHSH, CDR2 LQKENI. V lost 4 bases and J 7 bases, leaving 5 bases between the germline ends. CDR3 bases: TGTGCCAGCTCACAAGAAAATGAGCAGTTCTTC. This encodes CASSQENEQFF.

The table lists this clonotype with a count of one. V is TRBV2 and J is TRBJ2-5, with 9 bases fitting TRBD1. The CDR3 consists of 15 residues. Germline CDR1 is SNHLY and CDR2 is FYNNEI. CDR3 sequence reads: CATSGPGQGRGTQYF. The CDR3, as DNA: TGTGCGACCTCCGGGCCTGGACAGGGGCGGGGGACCCAGTACTTC.

This clonotype was seen just once. The chain has TRBV5-4 and TRBJ1-2; D is unresolved. This CDR3 contains 15 residues. CDR1 is SGHNT, CDR2 YYREEE, per germline (reference sequence). V gave up 1 base and J gave up 9 bases, with 19 bases separating them. In nucleotides, the CDR3 is TGTGCCAGCAGCTTGCCTGCTGGTGTCCGGGAGAGCTACACCTTC. It specifies CASSLPAGVRESYTF.

The chain is built from TRBV7-2 and TRBJ2-6; D not certain. The CDR3 runs to 17 residues. Germline values: CDR1 SGHTA, CDR2 FQGNSA. V was trimmed by 1 base and J by 4 bases, leaving 14 bases between them. CDR3 sequence reads: CASSLVLGSSGANVLTF. CDR3 DNA: TGTGCCAGCAGCTTAGTTTTGGGTTCGAGCGGGGCCAACGTCCTGACTTTC.

The chain links TRBV4-2 to TRBJ2-7; 7 bases line up with TRBD2. Looked up from germline, CDR1 is LGHNA and CDR2 is YNFKEQ. V was pared by 3 bases and J by 4 bases, with 6 bases of the junction left unmatched. The CDR3 length is 14 residues. The CDR3 reads CASSHSGGSYEQYF. Here the CDR3 DNA reads TGTGCCAGCAGCCACTCAGGCGGGAGTTACGAGCAGTACTTC.

The rearrangement links TRBV7-8 to TRBJ2-1; a possible D gene is TRBD1 (6 bases). This CDR3 comprises 15 residues. The V end was cut by 4 bases, the J end by 8 bases, with 18 bases between. The V gene's germline CDR1 is SGHVS and CDR2 FQNEAQ. The CDR3 DNA sequence: TGTGCCAGCAGCTCGCCGGGACATCCCTCGGATGAGCAGTTCTTC. Translating it yields CASSSPGHPSDEQFF.

The gene calls are TRBV12-3 or TRBV12-4 and TRBJ2-2; 7 bases fit TRBD1. The CDR3 is 15 amino acids. The J segment lost 4 bases and the V segment lost 7 bases, leaving 9 bases of the junction unmatched. In DNA, the CDR3 is TGTGCCAGCACCATTGACAGGGTACGCACCGGGGAGCTGTTTTTT. Its translation: CASTIDRVRTGELFF.

The chain uses TRBV2 and TRBJ1-3; D ambiguous. The V and J ends lost 3 bases and 5 bases respectively, with 17 bases between them. The CDR3 loop spans 16 amino acids. Germline V gives CDR1 SNHLY, CDR2 FYNNEI. The CDR3 bases are TGTGCCAGCAGTGATTCTGGAGGGATAATAAGAAACACCATATATTTT. Encoded protein: CASSDSGGIIRNTIYF.

The chain recombines TRBV20-1 with TRBJ2-7; 12 nucleotides match TRBD2. V lost 6 bases and J lost 5; bases outside the gene matches: 8. Germline V gives CDR1 DFQATT, CDR2 SNEGSKA (reference sequence). CDR3 length: 14 residues. CDR3 nucleotide sequence: TGCAGTGCGTTCGGACTAGCGGGGAGGAACGAGCAGTACTTC. As protein: CSAFGLAGRNEQYF.

The chain joins TRBV30 to TRBJ2-7; 8 positions agree with TRBD2. V dropped 2 bases and J dropped 0; count of bases not matched to a gene: 3. Germline lookup yields CDR1 GTSNPN and CDR2 SVGIG (reference sequence). The CDR3 has 14 amino acids. The CDR3 loop is CAWSLLADSYEQYF. The DNA of the CDR3 is TGTGCCTGGAGTTTACTAGCGGACTCCTACGAGCAGTACTTC.

The chain recombines TRBV27 with TRBJ2-3; TRBD1 aligns across 9 bases. With V trimmed by 8 bases and J by 1 base, 19 bases remained unmatched. CDR3 size: 19 residues. The germline V gene encodes CDR1 MNHEY and CDR2 SMNVEV (reference sequence). CDR3 in amino acids: CASQPFLDRGYFGTDTQYF. CDR3 coding DNA: TGTGCCAGCCAGCCTTTCTTGGACAGGGGATATTTTGGCACAGATACGCAGTATTTT.

The chain has TRBV7-3 and TRBJ2-3; 12 bases fit TRBD2. V lost 2 bases and J lost 6; bases outside the gene matches: 6. The length of the CDR3 is 16 residues. Germline V gene sequence: CDR1 SGHTA, CDR2 FQGTGA. Here the CDR3 reads CASSLGRTSGMDTQYF. The CDR3 DNA is TGTGCCAGCAGCTTAGGAAGGACTAGCGGGATGGATACGCAGTATTTT.

This chain uses TRBV20-1 with TRBJ1-2; D remains ambiguous. The CDR3 runs to 14 residues. The germline V and J ends were trimmed by 6 bases and 0 bases, with 14 bases remaining between them. CDR1 is DFQATT, CDR2 SNEGSKA, per germline (reference sequence). CDR3 sequence (DNA): TGCAGTGCCCCCCGTGTCAGCGCTAACTATGGCTACACCTTC. The encoded protein is CSAPRVSANYGYTF.

The chain's CDR3 is CSVGTRSTGELFF. The CDR3 nucleotides read TGCAGCGTTGGGACTAGATCCACCGGGGAGCTGTTTTTT. The chain joins TRBV29-1 to TRBJ2-2, with TRBD2 matching 7 bases. The CDR3 consists of 13 residues. The V segment lost 4 bases and the J segment 4 bases; nucleotides outside the gene matches: 3. CDR1 is SQVTM, CDR2 ANQGSEA, per germline.

The rearrangement joins TRBV14 to TRBJ2-7, with D perhaps TRBD2 (5 bases). Germline-derived CDR1 and CDR2 are SGHDN and FVKESK. The CDR3 is 12 amino acids. Trimming stripped 3 bases from V and 3 bases from J, with 6 bases between. In DNA form, the CDR3 reads TGTGCCAGCAGCCACGGACTCTACGAGCAGTACTTC. Translation: CASSHGLYEQYF.

V and J are TRBV5-1 and TRBJ1-5; D remains unclear. The CDR3 loop spans 15 amino acids. CDR1 and CDR2 (germline): SGHRS, YFSETQ. V lost 0 bases and J 4 bases, leaving 11 bases between the germline ends. Here the CDR3 DNA reads TGCGCCAGCAGCTTGGAGGGCTCGGCAAATCAGCCCCAGCATTTT. Translated, it gives CASSLEGSANQPQHF.

The chain combines TRBV18 with TRBJ1-2, with D possibly being TRBD1 (5 bases). The CDR3 length is 14 residues. Germline-derived CDR1 and CDR2 are KGHSH and LQKENI. The germline V and J ends were trimmed by 3 bases and 3 bases, with 11 bases remaining between them. CDR3 loop: CASSPRGTDYGYTF. The CDR3 nucleotides read TGTGCCAGCTCACCCCGAGGGACTGACTATGGCTACACCTTC.

The genes are TRBV4-2 and TRBJ2-1; 8 bases map to TRBD2. With 0 bases clipped from V and 0 bases from J, the junction kept 10 bases outside the gene matches. Germline V gene data show CDR1 as LGHNA and CDR2 as YNFKEQ. The length of the CDR3 is 19 residues. CDR3 bases: TGTGCCAGCAGCCAAGAACAATCGGGGGGGGCCAGCTCCTACAATGAGCAGTTCTTC. Its protein product is CASSQEQSGGASSYNEQFF.

The chain recombines TRBV2 with TRBJ1-5, with 8 bases identical to TRBD1. Germline assignment: CDR1 SNHLY and CDR2 FYNNEI. The CDR3 is 14 amino acids. Trimming removed 3 bases from V and 7 bases from J; junction bases left unmatched: 5. CDR3: CASSDQGARQPQHF. The CDR3 DNA reads TGTGCCAGCAGTGACCAGGGGGCAAGACAGCCCCAGCATTTT.

V and J are TRBV5-4 and TRBJ2-3, with no clear D. The germline V gene encodes CDR1 SGHNT and CDR2 YYREEE (reference sequence). V was shortened by 0 bases and J by 0 bases, with 11 bases between the two germline ends. The CDR3 has 16 residues. The CDR3: CASSLALTASTDTQYF. The CDR3 DNA is TGTGCCAGCAGCTTGGCCTTGACGGCGAGCACAGATACGCAGTATTTT.

This sequence joins TRBV27 and TRBJ2-7; 12 nucleotides line up with TRBD2. Germline CDR1 and CDR2: MNHEY and SMNVEV (reference sequence). J was trimmed by 2 bases and V by 5 bases; bases with no gene match: 13. This CDR3 has 18 amino acids. The chain's CDR3 is CASSKRDPRTSGAYEQYF. CDR3 nucleotides: TGTGCCAGCAGTAAACGTGACCCGCGGACTAGCGGGGCCTACGAGCAGTACTTC.

The chain employs TRBV4-1 and TRBJ2-1; 12 bases match TRBD2. Per germline, CDR1 MGHRA and CDR2 YSYEKL. V lost 0 bases, J lost 7 bases, and 7 bases stayed unmatched. The CDR3 consists of 17 residues. In DNA, the CDR3 is TGCGCCAGCAGCCAAGATACACGACTAGCGGGAGCTAATGAGCAGTTCTTC. Translating it yields CASSQDTRLAGANEQFF.

V is TRBV4-1 and J is TRBJ1-1, with D unresolved. Germline CDR1 reads MGHRA; CDR2 reads YSYEKL. This CDR3 is built from 15 residues. V was clipped by 4 bases and J by 1 base, with 13 bases between them. This chain's CDR3 is CASSLAPPGNTEAFF. The CDR3 nucleotides read TGCGCCAGCAGCCTTGCCCCGCCAGGGAACACTGAAGCTTTCTTT.

The V gene is TRBV4-3, the J gene TRBJ2-2; no reliable D call. Trimming removed 7 bases from V and 0 bases from J, with 12 bases in between. CDR1 is LGHNA and CDR2 is YSLEER in the germline V gene. This CDR3 spans 15 amino acids. CDR3 residues: CASTLRKANTGELFF. Here the CDR3 DNA reads TGCGCCAGCACCCTAAGGAAGGCGAACACCGGGGAGCTGTTTTTT.

The chain is built from TRBV24-1 and TRBJ2-3, with TRBD2 identical over 12 bases. The J segment lost 0 bases and the V segment lost 0 bases, leaving 0 bases of the junction unmatched. The V gene's germline CDR1 is KGHDR and CDR2 SFDVKD. The CDR3 covers 17 residues. CDR3 protein: CATSDLGLAGSTDTQYF. In DNA form, the CDR3 reads TGTGCCACCAGTGATTTGGGACTAGCGGGGAGCACAGATACGCAGTATTTT.

The chain is built from TRBV7-2 and TRBJ1-5; tentative D call: TRBD1 (6 bases). From germline, CDR1 is SGHTA and CDR2 FQGNSA. V shed 4 bases and J shed 0 bases, with 16 bases lying between them. The CDR3 covers 17 residues. The CDR3 protein is CASSSFAGATSNQPQHF. CDR3 in DNA: TGTGCCAGCAGCTCCTTCGCGGGGGCCACTAGCAATCAGCCCCAGCATTTT.

This clonotype came up once. V and J are TRBV24-1 and TRBJ2-3, with a weak D call TRBD2 (6 bases). CDR3 length equals 15 residues. The V end was cut by 2 bases, the J end by 9 bases, with 17 bases between. Germline-derived CDR1 and CDR2 are KGHDR and SFDVKD. The CDR3 loop is CATSDSFPTSPTQYF. The CDR3 DNA reads TGTGCCACCAGTGATTCCTTCCCAACTAGCCCCACGCAGTATTTT.

The chain links TRBV7-2 to TRBJ2-2, with 8 bases aligning to TRBD2. This CDR3 is built from 16 residues. The ends lost 3 bases at V and 6 bases at J; junction bases unmatched: 9. Germline V lookup: CDR1 SGHTA, CDR2 FQGNSA. CDR3 residues: CASSFVSGANAGELFF. The CDR3, as DNA: TGTGCCAGCAGCTTCGTTAGCGGGGCCAACGCCGGGGAGCTGTTTTTT.

The chain couples TRBV28 to TRBJ2-1; possible D gene TRBD1, 6 bases. Per the germline V gene, CDR1 is MDHEN and CDR2 is SYDVKM. Trimming left V 5 bases short and J 4 bases short, with 21 bases between. There are 17 residues in the CDR3. The CDR3 nucleotides read TGTGCCAGCAGTCGGGACCGGGACACAAGGTTTTACAATGAGCAGTTCTTC. It specifies CASSRDRDTRFYNEQFF. Filled out from reference TRBV28 and TRBJ2-1, the complete variable domain reads DVKVTQSSRYLVKRTGEKVFLECVQDMDHENMFWYRQDPGLGLRLIYFSYDVKMKEKGDIPEGYSVSREKKERFSLILESASTNQTSMYLCASSRDRDTRFYNEQFFGPGTRLTVL.

This clonotype came up once. The chain employs TRBV6-6 and TRBJ2-7; D is ambiguous. V gave up 3 bases and J gave up 0 bases, with 9 bases separating them. Germline V lookup: CDR1 MNHNY, CDR2 SVGAGI (reference sequence). This CDR3 has 14 residues. CDR3 DNA sequence: TGTGCCAGCAGTTATGGCCTTTCCTCCTACGAGCAGTACTTC. Residues: CASSYGLSSYEQYF.

The CDR3 DNA sequence: TGTGCCAGCAGTTCCCCGGGAATCGGGTCCTACGAGCAGTACTTC. Translated, it gives CASSSPGIGSYEQYF. The chain joins TRBV6-5 to TRBJ2-7; a possible D gene is TRBD2 (5 bases). There are 15 residues in the CDR3. Trimming removed 4 bases at V and 1 base at J, with 14 bases between. Germline V gene data show CDR1 as MNHEY and CDR2 as SVGAGI.